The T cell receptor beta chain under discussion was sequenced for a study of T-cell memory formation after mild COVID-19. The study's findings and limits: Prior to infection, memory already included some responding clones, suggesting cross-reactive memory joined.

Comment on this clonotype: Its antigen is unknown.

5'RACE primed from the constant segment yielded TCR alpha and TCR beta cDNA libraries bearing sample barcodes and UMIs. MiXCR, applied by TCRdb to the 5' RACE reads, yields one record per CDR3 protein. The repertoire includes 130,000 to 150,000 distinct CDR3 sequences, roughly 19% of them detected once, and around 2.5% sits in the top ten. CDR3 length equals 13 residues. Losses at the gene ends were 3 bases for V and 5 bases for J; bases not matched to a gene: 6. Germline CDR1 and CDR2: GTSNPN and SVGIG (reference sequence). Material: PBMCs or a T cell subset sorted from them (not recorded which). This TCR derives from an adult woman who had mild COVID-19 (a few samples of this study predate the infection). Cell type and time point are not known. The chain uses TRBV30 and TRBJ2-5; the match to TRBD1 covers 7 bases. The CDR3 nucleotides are TGTGCCTGGAGGGGGGACAGCCTGGAGACCCAGTACTTC. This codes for CAWRGDSLETQYF.